This T cell receptor beta chain was retrieved from a study of T cell responses to AZD1222 COVID-19 vaccine. This clone has a single count. Antigen specificity is unknown. Findings and limits, study-wide: Spike-specific TCR breadth and depth went up after people got two AZD1222 doses. Repertoires were sampled only after the peak T cell response. White British donors predominated, females outnumbered males, and clonal diversity was possibly underestimated. Targets within unmutated variant regions were reportedly found for nearly half of spike-specific TCRs.

Sequencing was performed with immunoSEQ multiplex PCR; in TCRdb, only in-frame clones are kept and a portion is missing. The table lists about 200,000 clones, 90% to 95% of them singletons, with less than 4% in the top ten. The length of the CDR3 is 14 residues. V shed 10 bases and J shed 6 bases, with 18 bases lying between them. From germline, CDR1 is MDHEN and CDR2 SYDVKM. This TCR derives from an adult who received the MenACWY meningococcal vaccine as a control. This specimen was peripheral blood, taken 28 days after the second dose of the MenACWY control vaccine. The chain carries TRBV28 and TRBJ2-2; D is perhaps TRBD2 (5 bases). CDR3 residues: CATNARGSAGELFF. The DNA for the CDR3 is TGTGCCACCAACGCTCGGGGTTCGGCCGGGGAGCTGTTTTTT.